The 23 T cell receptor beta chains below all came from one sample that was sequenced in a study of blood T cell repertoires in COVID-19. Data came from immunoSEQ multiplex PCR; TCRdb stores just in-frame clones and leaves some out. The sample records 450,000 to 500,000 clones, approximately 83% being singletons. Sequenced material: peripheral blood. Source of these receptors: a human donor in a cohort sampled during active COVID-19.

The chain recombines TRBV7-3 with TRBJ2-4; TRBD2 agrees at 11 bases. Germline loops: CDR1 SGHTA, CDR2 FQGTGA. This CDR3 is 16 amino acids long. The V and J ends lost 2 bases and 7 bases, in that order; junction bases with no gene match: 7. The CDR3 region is CASSLQLAGVGNIQYF. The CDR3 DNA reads TGTGCCAGCAGCTTACAACTAGCGGGAGTCGGGAACATTCAGTACTTC.

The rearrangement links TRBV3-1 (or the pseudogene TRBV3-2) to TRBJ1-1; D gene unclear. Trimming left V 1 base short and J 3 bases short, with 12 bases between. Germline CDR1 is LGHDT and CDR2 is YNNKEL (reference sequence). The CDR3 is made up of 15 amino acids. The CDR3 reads CASSQAGPGDTEAFF. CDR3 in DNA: TGTGCCAGCAGCCAAGCAGGACCCGGGGACACTGAAGCTTTCTTT.

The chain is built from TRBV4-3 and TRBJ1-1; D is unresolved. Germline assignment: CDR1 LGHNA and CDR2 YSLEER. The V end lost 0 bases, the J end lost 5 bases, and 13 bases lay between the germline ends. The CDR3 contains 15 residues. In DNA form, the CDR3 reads TGCGCCAGCAGCCAAGATAGAGGGTTACGGACTGAAGCTTTCTTT. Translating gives CASSQDRGLRTEAFF.

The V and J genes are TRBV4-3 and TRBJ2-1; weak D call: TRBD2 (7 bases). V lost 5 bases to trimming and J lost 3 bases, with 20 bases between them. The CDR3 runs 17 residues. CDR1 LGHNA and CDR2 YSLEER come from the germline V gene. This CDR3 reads CASSAGGRGGRYNEQFF. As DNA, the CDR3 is TGCGCCAGCAGCGCAGGTGGGAGGGGGGGCCGCTACAATGAGCAGTTCTTC.

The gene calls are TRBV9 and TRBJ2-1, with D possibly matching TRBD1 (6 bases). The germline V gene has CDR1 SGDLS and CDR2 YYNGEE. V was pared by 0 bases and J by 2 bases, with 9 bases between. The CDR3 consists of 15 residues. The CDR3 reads CASSVVGDTYNEQFF. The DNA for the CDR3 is TGTGCCAGCAGCGTAGTAGGGGACACCTACAATGAGCAGTTCTTC.

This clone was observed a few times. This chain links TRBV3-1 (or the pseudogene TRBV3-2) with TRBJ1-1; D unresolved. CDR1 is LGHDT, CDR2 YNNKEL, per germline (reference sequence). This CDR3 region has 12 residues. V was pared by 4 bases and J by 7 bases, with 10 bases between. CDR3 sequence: CASSLGQFEAFF. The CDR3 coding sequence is TGTGCCAGCAGCCTTGGGCAGTTTGAAGCTTTCTTT.

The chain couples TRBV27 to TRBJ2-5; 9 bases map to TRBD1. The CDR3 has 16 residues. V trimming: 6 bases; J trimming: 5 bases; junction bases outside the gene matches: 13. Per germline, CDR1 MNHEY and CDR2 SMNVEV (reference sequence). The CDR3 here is CASSWIGTGSGETQYF. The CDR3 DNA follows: TGTGCCAGCAGCTGGATCGGGACAGGGTCCGGGGAGACCCAGTACTTC.

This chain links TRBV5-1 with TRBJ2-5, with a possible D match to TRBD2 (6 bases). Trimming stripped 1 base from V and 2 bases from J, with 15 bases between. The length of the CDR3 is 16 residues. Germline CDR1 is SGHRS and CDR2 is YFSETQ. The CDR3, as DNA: TGCGCCAGCAGCTTGAAAGCGGACTACCCACAAGAGACCCAGTACTTC. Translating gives CASSLKADYPQETQYF.

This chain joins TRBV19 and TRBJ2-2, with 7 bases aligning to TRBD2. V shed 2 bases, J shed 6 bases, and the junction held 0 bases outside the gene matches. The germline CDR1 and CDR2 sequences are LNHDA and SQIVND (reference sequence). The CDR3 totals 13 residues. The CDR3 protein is CASSILAAGELFF. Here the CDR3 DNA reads TGTGCCAGTAGTATACTAGCGGCCGGGGAGCTGTTTTTT.

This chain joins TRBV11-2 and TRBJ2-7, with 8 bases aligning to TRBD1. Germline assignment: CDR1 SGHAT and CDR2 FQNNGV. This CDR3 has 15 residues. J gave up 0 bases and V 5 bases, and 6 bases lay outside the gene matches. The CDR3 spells CASSPRTGNSYEQYF. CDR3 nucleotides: TGTGCCAGCAGCCCTAGGACAGGGAACTCCTACGAGCAGTACTTC.

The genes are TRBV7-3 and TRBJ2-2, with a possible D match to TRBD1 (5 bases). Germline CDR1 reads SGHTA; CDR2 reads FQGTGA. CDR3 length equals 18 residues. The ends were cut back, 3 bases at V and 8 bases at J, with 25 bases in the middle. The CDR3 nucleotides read TGTGCCAGCAGCTTCCAGGGAACAGGCTCTCCGCTTACTGGGGAGCTGTTTTTT. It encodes CASSFQGTGSPLTGELFF.

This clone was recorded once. CDR3 sequence reads: CASSLTGPSEAFF. As DNA, the CDR3 is TGTGCCAGCAGCCTGACAGGGCCCTCTGAAGCTTTCTTT. The V gene is TRBV5-5, the J gene TRBJ1-1, with TRBD1 matching 7 bases. From germline, CDR1 is SGHKS and CDR2 YYEKEE (reference sequence). V gave up 4 bases and J gave up 6 bases; unmatched junction bases: 6. CDR3 length: 13 residues. Drawing the rest from reference TRBV5-5 and TRBJ1-1, the complete variable domain is DAGVTQSPTHLIKTRGQQVTLRCSPISGHKSVSWYQQVLGQGPQFIFQYYEKEERGRGNFPDRFSARQFPNYSSELNVNALLLGDSALYLCASSLTGPSEAFFGQGTRLTVV.

The CDR3 sequence: CASSFQRTPVTEAFF. The DNA of the CDR3 is TGTGCCAGCAGCTTCCAAAGGACACCCGTGACTGAAGCTTTCTTT. The chain combines TRBV7-2 with TRBJ1-1; possible D gene TRBD1, 5 bases. Trimming stripped 3 bases from V and 5 bases from J, with 16 bases between. This CDR3 comprises 15 residues. Germline-derived CDR1 and CDR2 are SGHTA and FQGNSA.

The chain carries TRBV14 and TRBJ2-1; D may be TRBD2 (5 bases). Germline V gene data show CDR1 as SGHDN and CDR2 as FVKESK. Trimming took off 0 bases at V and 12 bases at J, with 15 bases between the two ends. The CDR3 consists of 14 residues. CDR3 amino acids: CASSQDVEGVGQFF. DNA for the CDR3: TGTGCCAGCAGCCAAGATGTAGAGGGAGTCGGGCAGTTCTTC.

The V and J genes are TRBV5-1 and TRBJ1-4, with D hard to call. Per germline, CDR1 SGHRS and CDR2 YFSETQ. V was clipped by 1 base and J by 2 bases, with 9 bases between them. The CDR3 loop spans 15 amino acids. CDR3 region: CASSLLGQTNEKLFF. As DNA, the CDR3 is TGCGCCAGCAGCTTGCTTGGTCAGACTAATGAAAAACTGTTTTTT.

As DNA, the CDR3 is TGTGCCACCAGCCGAACAGGGGGCGCGTCGGATGAGCAGTTCTTC. Translating it yields CATSRTGGASDEQFF. V is TRBV24-1 and J is TRBJ2-1, with TRBD1 matching 9 bases. The CDR3 is made up of 15 amino acids. Trimming took 7 bases from V and 8 from J; bases not matched to a gene: 11. Germline V CDR1 and CDR2: KGHDR, SFDVKD.

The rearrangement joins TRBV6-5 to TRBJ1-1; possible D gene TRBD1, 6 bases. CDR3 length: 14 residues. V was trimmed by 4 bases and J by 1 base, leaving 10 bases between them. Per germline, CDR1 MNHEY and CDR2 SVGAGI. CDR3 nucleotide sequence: TGTGCCAGCAGTTCCCTCAGGGGGAACACTGAAGCTTTCTTT. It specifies CASSSLRGNTEAFF.

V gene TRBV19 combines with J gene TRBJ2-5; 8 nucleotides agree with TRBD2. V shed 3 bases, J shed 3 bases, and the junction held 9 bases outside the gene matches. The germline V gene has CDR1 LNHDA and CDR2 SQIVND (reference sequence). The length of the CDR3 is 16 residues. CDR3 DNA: TGTGCCAGTAGTATTAGAAGGACTAGCCTTAAAGAGACCCAGTACTTC. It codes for CASSIRRTSLKETQYF.

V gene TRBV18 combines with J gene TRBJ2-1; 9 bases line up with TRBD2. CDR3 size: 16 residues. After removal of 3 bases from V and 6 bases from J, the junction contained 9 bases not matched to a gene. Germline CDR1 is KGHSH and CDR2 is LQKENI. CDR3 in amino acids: CASSPIAGVTPNEQFF. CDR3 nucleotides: TGTGCCAGCTCACCTATAGCGGGAGTAACCCCCAATGAGCAGTTCTTC.

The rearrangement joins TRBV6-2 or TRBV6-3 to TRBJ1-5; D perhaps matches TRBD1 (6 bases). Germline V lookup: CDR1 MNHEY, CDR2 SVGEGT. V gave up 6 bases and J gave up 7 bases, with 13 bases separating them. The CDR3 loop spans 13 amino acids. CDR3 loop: CASSSGVMQPQHF. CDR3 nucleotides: TGTGCCAGCAGCTCAGGGGTGATGCAGCCCCAGCATTTT.

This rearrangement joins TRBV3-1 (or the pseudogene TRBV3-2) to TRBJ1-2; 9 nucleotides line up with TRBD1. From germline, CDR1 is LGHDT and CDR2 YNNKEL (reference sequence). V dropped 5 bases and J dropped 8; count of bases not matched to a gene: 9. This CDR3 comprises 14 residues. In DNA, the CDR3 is TGTGCCAGCAGCGATCGACAGGGGGTCGACGGCTACACCTTC. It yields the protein CASSDRQGVDGYTF.

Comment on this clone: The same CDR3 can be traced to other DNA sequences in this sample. The CDR3 loop reads CASSRTSGSYNEQFF. DNA of the CDR3: TGTGCCAGCAGCCGGACTAGCGGGAGCTACAATGAGCAGTTCTTC. This rearrangement joins TRBV3-1 (or the pseudogene TRBV3-2) to TRBJ2-1; 13 bases agree with TRBD2. The CDR3 has 15 amino acids. V was clipped by 4 bases and J by 3 bases; unmatched bases: 0. Looked up from germline, CDR1 is LGHDT and CDR2 is YNNKEL (reference sequence).

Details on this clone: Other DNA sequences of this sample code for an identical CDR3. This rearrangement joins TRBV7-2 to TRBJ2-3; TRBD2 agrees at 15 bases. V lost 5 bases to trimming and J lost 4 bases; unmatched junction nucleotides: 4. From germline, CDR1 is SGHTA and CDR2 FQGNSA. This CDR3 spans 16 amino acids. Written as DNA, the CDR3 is TGTGCCAGCAGCACTGGACTAGCGGGAGGGTCAGATACGCAGTATTTT. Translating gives CASSTGLAGGSDTQYF.